The clone carrying this T cell receptor (beta chain) occurred many times. The antigen is undetermined. Per germline, CDR1 DFQATT and CDR2 SNEGSKA (reference sequence). V was clipped by 0 bases and J by 1 base, with 12 bases between them. This CDR3 has 15 residues. The data were obtained in a study of T cells in Graves' hyperthyroidism and ophthalmopathy. Study findings and constraints: Prediction of ophthalmopathy progression came a median roughly 6.6 months pre-onset.

RNA transcripts gave rise to amplified TCR beta CDR3 regions. RT-PCR in the first round (using the HTBI primer set) targeted the TCR CDR3. TCRdb reprocessed the multiplex PCR reads with MiXCR, giving one entry per CDR3 protein. The repertoire has some 420,000 distinct CDR3 sequences, roughly 13% of them found once; the top ten carry 5.3%. This TCR was sampled from a young woman with Graves' hyperthyroidism. The sample was blood. The rearrangement links TRBV20-1 to TRBJ1-1; D is undetermined. The CDR3 loop is CSAREGRHQNTEAFF. The CDR3 coding sequence is TGCAGTGCTAGAGAGGGGAGACACCAGAACACTGAAGCTTTCTTT.